The clone carrying this T cell receptor beta chain has just a few counts. A Clinical Activity Score of at least 3, a NOSPECS grade of at least 4 and a duration under 3 months were recorded in the ophthalmopathy patients. Lactation, pregnancy, other autoimmune disease or uncontrolled infection excluded patients. Diagnosing involved the use of clinical symptoms, serum thyroxine and TRAb, thyroid ultrasound and orbital computed tomography. An approximately 9.8 ml volume of fresh peripheral blood provided the PBMCs. Trimming took 0 bases from V and 11 from J, leaving 13 bases between them. Germline-derived CDR1 and CDR2 are SQVTM and ANQGSEA. The CDR3 consists of 12 residues. Authors of the study amplified TCR beta CDR3 regions from RNA transcripts. The HTBI set primed first-round TCR CDR3 RT-PCR. TCRdb reprocessed the multiplex PCR reads with MiXCR, giving one entry per CDR3 protein. The profile covers 500,000 to 650,000 distinct CDR3 sequences, with about 15% appearing a single time and approximately 18% taken by the ten largest.

This entry is derived from a study of T cells in Graves' hyperthyroidism and ophthalmopathy. The clonotype was recovered from a woman aged 18-29 years with Graves' ophthalmopathy. The V and J genes are TRBV29-1 and TRBJ1-2; D call uncertain. The sequencing sample was made of blood. CDR3 residues: CSVEDPRRLYTF. DNA for the CDR3: TGCAGCGTTGAAGATCCCAGGCGCCTTTACACCTTC.